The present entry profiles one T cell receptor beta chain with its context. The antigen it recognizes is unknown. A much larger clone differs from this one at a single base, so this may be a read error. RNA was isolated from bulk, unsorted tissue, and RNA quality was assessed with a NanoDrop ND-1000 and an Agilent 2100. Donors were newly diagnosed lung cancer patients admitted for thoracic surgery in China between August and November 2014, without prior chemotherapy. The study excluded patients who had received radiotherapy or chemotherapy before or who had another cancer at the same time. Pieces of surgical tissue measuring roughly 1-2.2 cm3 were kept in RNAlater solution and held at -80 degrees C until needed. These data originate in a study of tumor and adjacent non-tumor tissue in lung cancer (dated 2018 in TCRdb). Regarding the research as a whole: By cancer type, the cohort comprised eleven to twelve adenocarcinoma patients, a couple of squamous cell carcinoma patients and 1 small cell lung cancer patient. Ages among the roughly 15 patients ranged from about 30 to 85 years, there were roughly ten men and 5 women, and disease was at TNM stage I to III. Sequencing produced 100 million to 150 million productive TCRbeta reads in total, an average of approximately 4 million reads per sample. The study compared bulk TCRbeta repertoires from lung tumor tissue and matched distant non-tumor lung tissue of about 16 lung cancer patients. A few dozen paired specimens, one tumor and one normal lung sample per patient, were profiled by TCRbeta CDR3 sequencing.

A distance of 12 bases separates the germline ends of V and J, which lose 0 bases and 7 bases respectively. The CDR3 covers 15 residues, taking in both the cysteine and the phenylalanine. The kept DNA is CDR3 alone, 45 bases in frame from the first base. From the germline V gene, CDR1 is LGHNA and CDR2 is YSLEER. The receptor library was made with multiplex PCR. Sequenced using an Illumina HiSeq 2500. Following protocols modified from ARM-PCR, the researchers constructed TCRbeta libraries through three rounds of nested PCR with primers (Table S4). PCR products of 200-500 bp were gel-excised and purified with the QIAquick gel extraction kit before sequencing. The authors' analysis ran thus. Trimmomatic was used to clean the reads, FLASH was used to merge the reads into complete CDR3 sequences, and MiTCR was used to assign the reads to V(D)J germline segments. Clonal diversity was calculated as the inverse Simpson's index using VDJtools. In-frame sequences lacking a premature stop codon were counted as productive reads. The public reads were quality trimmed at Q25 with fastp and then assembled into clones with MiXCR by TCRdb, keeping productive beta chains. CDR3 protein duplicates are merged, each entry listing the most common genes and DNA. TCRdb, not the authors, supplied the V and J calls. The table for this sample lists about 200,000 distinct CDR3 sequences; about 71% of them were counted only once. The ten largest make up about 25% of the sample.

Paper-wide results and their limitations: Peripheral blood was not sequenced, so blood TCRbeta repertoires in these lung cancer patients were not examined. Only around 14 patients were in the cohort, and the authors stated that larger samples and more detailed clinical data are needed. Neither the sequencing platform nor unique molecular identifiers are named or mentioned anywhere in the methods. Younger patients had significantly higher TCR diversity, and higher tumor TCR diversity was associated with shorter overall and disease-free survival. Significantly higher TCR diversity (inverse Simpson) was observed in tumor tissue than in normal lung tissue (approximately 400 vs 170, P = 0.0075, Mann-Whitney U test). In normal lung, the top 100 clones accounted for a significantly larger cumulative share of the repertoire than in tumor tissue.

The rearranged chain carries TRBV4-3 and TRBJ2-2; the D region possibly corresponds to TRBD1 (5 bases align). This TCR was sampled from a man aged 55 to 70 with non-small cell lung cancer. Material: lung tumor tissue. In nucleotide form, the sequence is TGCGCCAGCAGCCAAGAAGGGGCGAGAGGCGGGGAGCTGTTTTTT. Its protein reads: CASSQEGARGGELFF.